This T cell receptor (beta chain) came from a study of tumor-infiltrating lymphocytes in glioblastoma multiforme. TCRB libraries came from RNA via three nested multiplex PCR rounds. Unique molecular identifiers were not described for the libraries. TCRdb re-analysed the multiplex PCR reads in MiXCR, keeping a single row per CDR3 protein. The data contain about 12,000 distinct CDR3 sequences, 66% of them singletons. The CDR3 covers 14 residues. V was clipped by 6 bases and J by 9 bases; unmatched bases: 8. The germline CDR1 and CDR2 sequences are SGDLS and YYNGEE. This receptor was identified in a male donor with glioblastoma. The genes are TRBV9 and TRBJ2-1; 11 bases are a match to TRBD2. Input material: brain tumor tissue. This CDR3 is CASTSFSGRGEQFF. Written as DNA, the CDR3 is TGTGCCAGCACCTCCTTTAGCGGGAGGGGTGAGCAGTTCTTC.